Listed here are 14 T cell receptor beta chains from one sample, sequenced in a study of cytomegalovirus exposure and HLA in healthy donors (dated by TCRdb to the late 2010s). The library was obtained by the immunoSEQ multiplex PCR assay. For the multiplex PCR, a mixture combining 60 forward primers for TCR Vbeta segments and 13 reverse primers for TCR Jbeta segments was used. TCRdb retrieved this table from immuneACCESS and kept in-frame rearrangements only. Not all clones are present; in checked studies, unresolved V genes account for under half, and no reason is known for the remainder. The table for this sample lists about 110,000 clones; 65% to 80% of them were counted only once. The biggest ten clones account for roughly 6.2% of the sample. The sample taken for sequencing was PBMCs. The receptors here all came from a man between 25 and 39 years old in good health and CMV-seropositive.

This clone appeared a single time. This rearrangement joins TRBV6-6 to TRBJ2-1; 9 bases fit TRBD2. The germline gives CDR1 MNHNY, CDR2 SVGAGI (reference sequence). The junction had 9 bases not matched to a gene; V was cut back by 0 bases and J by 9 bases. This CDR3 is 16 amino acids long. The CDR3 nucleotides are TGTGCCAGCAGTTACTCTGAGCGGGGGGAAAGGGTTGAGCAGTTCTTC. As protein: CASSYSERGERVEQFF.

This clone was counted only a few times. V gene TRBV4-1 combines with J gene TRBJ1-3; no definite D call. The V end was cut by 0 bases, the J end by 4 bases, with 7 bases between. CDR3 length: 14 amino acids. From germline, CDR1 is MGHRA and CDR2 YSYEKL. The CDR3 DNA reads TGCGCCAGCAGCCAAGATCCCGTCGGAAACACCATATATTTT. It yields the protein CASSQDPVGNTIYF.

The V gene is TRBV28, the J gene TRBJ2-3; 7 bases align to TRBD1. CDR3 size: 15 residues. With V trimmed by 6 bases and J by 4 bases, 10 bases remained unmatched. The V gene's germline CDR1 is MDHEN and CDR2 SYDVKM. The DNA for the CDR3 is TGTGCCAGCAGCATGATCGAGGGGGCTGCAGATACGCAGTATTTT. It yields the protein CASSMIEGAADTQYF.

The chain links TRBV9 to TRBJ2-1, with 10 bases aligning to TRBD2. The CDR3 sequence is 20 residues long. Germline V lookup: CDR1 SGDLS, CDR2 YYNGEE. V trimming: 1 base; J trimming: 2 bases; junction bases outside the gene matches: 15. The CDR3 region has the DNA TGTGCCAGCAGCGTAAGAGGTTGGGCTAGCGGGGGAGTTACCTACAATGAGCAGTTCTTC. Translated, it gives CASSVRGWASGGVTYNEQFF. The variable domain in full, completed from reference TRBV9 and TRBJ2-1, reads DSGVTQTPKHLITATGQRVTLRCSPRSGDLSVYWYQQSLDQGLQFLIQYYNGEERAKGNILERFSAQQFPDLHSELNLSSLELGDSALYFCASSVRGWASGGVTYNEQFFGPGTRLTVL.

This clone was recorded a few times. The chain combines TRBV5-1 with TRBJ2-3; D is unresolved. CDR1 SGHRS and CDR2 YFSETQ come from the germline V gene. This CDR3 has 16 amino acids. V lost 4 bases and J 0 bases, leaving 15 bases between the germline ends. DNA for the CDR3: TGCGCCAGCAGCCTATTGACCGAGACTAGCACAGATACGCAGTATTTT. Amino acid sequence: CASSLLTETSTDTQYF. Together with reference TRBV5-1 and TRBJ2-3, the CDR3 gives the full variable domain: KAGVTQTPRYLIKTRGQQVTLSCSPISGHRSVSWYQQTPGQGLQFLFEYFSETQRNKGNFPGRFSGRQFSNSRSEMNVSTLELGDSALYLCASSLLTETSTDTQYFGPGTRLTVL.

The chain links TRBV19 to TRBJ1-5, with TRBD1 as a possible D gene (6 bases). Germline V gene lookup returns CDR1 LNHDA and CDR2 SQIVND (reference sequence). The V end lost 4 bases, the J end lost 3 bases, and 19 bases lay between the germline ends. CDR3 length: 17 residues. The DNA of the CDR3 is TGTGCCAGTAGTACATTCCCCACTGGACAGAACAATCAGCCCCAGCATTTT. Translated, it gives CASSTFPTGQNNQPQHF.

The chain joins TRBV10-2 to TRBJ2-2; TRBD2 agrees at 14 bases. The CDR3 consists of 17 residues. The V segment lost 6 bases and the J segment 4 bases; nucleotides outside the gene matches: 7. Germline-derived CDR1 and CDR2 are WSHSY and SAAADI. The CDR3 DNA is TGCGCCAGCAGCGTGACTAGCGGGGGGGCCGTCACCGGGGAGCTGTTTTTT. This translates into CASSVTSGGAVTGELFF.

CDR3 residues: CASSQTGIENSPLHF. The CDR3 nucleotides are TGTGCCAGTAGCCAGACAGGTATAGAGAATTCACCCCTCCACTTT. The V gene is TRBV19, the J gene TRBJ1-6; D is perhaps TRBD1 (6 bases). The CDR3 has 15 amino acids. Germline CDR1 and CDR2: LNHDA and SQIVND (reference sequence). Trimming pared 6 bases from V and 7 bases from J, leaving 16 bases between.

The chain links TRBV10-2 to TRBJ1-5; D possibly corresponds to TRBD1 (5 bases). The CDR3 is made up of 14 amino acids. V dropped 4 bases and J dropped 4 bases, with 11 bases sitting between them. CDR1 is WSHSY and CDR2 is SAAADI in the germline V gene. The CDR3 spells CASSGQGGNQPQHF. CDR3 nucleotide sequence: TGCGCCAGCAGTGGGCAGGGAGGAAATCAGCCCCAGCATTTT.

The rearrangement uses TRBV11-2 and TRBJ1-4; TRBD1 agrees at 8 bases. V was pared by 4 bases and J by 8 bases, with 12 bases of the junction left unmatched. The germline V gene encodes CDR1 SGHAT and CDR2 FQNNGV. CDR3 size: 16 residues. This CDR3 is CASSSTRTGIGEKLFF. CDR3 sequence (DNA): TGTGCCAGCAGCTCTACCAGGACAGGGATCGGCGAAAAACTGTTTTTT.

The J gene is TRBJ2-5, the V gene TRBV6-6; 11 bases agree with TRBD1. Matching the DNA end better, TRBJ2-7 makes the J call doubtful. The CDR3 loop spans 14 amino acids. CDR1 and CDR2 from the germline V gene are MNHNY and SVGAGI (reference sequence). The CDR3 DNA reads TGTGCCAGCAGTGCTCGGGACAGGGGGGACGAGCAGTACTTC. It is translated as CASSARDRGDEQYF.

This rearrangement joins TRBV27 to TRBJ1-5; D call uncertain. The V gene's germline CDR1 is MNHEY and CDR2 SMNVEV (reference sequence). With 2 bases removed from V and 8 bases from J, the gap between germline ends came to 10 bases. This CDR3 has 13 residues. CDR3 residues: CASSLRGEKPQHF. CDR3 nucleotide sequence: TGTGCCAGCAGTTTACGGGGAGAAAAGCCCCAGCATTTT.

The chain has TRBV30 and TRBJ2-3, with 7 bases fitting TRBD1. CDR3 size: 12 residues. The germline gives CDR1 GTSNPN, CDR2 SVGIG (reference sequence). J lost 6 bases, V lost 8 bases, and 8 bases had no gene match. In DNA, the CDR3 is TGTGCCAGCCGACAGGGCCGGGATACGCAGTATTTT. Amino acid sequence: CASRQGRDTQYF. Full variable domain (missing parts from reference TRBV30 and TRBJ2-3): SQTIHQWPATLVQPVGSPLSLECTVEGTSNPNLYWYRQAAGRGLQLLFYSVGIGQISSEVPQNLSASRPQDRQFILSSKKLLLSDSGFYLCASRQGRDTQYFGPGTRLTVL.

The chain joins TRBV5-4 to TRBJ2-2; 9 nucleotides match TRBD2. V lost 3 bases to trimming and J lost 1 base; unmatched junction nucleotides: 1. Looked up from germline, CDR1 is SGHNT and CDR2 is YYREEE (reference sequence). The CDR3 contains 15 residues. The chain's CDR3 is CASSSSGENTGELFF. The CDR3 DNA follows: TGTGCCAGCAGCTCTAGCGGGGAGAACACCGGGGAGCTGTTTTTT.